The 21 T cell receptor beta chains below were found in one sample sequenced in a study of cytomegalovirus exposure and HLA in healthy donors. The PCR made use of 60 Vbeta and 13 Jbeta primers. Generated by immunoSEQ multiplex PCR, the TCRdb table keeps only in-frame clones and is missing some. The sample shows about 130,000 clones, 85% of them seen only once. Sequencing used PBMCs. The source is a woman aged 25-40 years in good health and CMV-seropositive.

The chain has TRBV28 and TRBJ1-2; 7 bases line up with TRBD1. J lost 6 bases, V lost 1 base, and 11 bases had no gene match. Germline values: CDR1 MDHEN, CDR2 SYDVKM. CDR3 length equals 16 residues. Here the CDR3 reads CASSLSPQGLGNGYTF. The CDR3 coding sequence is TGTGCCAGCAGTTTATCCCCACAGGGGCTGGGTAATGGCTACACCTTC.

The chain combines TRBV4-1 with TRBJ2-1; 7 bases align to TRBD1. From germline, CDR1 is MGHRA and CDR2 YSYEKL. Trimming took 1 base from V and 8 from J; bases not matched to a gene: 2. The CDR3 covers 13 residues. CDR3 sequence: CASSQVGGDEQFF. In nucleotides, the CDR3 is TGCGCCAGCAGCCAAGTAGGGGGCGATGAGCAGTTCTTC.

CDR3: CASRQDSYEQYF. CDR3 nucleotide sequence: TGCGCCAGCAGACAGGACAGCTACGAGCAGTACTTC. This chain uses TRBV5-1 with TRBJ2-7, with D possibly being TRBD1 (6 bases). The germline V gene encodes CDR1 SGHRS and CDR2 YFSETQ. V lost 5 bases, J lost 3 bases, and 9 bases lay in between. This CDR3 has 12 residues.

This chain joins TRBV5-4 and TRBJ2-3; 11 nucleotides agree with TRBD2. Germline CDR1 SGHNT, CDR2 YYREEE (reference sequence). V was clipped by 0 bases and J by 6 bases; unmatched bases: 9. The CDR3 is 17 residues long. The CDR3 DNA reads as TGTGCCAGCAGCTTGGGTCTAGCGGGAGGTCCCAAGGATACGCAGTATTTT. Amino acids: CASSLGLAGGPKDTQYF.

The rearrangement uses TRBV20-1 and TRBJ2-3; D is uncertain. Germline V gives CDR1 DFQATT, CDR2 SNEGSKA (reference sequence). The CDR3 runs to 10 residues. The CDR3 nucleotides are TGCAGCCCCCTAGCAGATACGCAGTATTTT. Its protein is CSPLADTQYF.

This chain connects TRBV6-1 to TRBJ2-7, with 10 bases identical to TRBD1. J gave up 1 base and V 4 bases, and 7 bases lay outside the gene matches. The CDR3 spans 16 residues. Per germline, CDR1 MNHNS and CDR2 SASEGT. This CDR3 reads CASSVGTGEGSYEQYF. DNA for the CDR3: TGTGCCAGCAGTGTTGGGACAGGGGAGGGGTCCTACGAGCAGTACTTC.

The rearrangement uses TRBV6-5 and TRBJ1-4, with 7 bases matching TRBD1. The CDR3 is 14 residues long. Trimming removed 6 bases from V and 2 bases from J; junction bases left unmatched: 3. Germline loops: CDR1 MNHEY, CDR2 SVGAGI. CDR3 sequence: CASSPGGTNEKLFF. Here the CDR3 DNA reads TGTGCCAGCAGCCCAGGGGGGACTAATGAAAAACTGTTTTTT.

This sequence joins TRBV6-5 and TRBJ1-4; TRBD1 aligns across 9 bases. The V gene end was trimmed by 6 bases and the J gene end by 9 bases; junction bases not matched to a gene: 2. CDR1 MNHEY and CDR2 SVGAGI come from the germline V gene. This CDR3 is 12 amino acids long. The CDR3 DNA reads TGTGCCAGCAGCGGACAGGGGCAAAAACTGTTTTTT. Amino acids: CASSGQGQKLFF.

V usage is TRBV11-2 and J usage is TRBJ2-5; 7 positions match TRBD2. J lost 4 bases, V lost 3 bases, and 5 bases had no gene match. The CDR3 runs to 14 residues. Germline assignment: CDR1 SGHAT and CDR2 FQNNGV. In nucleotides, the CDR3 is TGTGCCAGCAGCTTCACACGGGGGGTAGAGACCCAGTACTTC. It codes for CASSFTRGVETQYF.

The rearrangement links TRBV5-1 to TRBJ2-3; D is uncertain. The CDR3 loop spans 14 amino acids. Trimming shortened V by 6 bases and J by 0 bases, and 11 bases separated the two germline ends. Looked up from germline, CDR1 is SGHRS and CDR2 is YFSETQ. The chain's CDR3 is CASTPSTSTDTQYF. The CDR3 bases are TGCGCCAGCACCCCGAGCACTAGCACAGATACGCAGTATTTT. Drawing the rest from reference TRBV5-1 and TRBJ2-3, the complete variable domain is KAGVTQTPRYLIKTRGQQVTLSCSPISGHRSVSWYQQTPGQGLQFLFEYFSETQRNKGNFPGRFSGRQFSNSRSEMNVSTLELGDSALYLCASTPSTSTDTQYFGPGTRLTVL.

V is TRBV28 and J is TRBJ2-7; 9 positions match TRBD2. Germline V lookup: CDR1 MDHEN, CDR2 SYDVKM. J was trimmed by 3 bases and V by 5 bases; bases with no gene match: 2. The CDR3 extends over 13 amino acids. CDR3 residues: CASSRLADYEQYF. The CDR3 DNA sequence: TGTGCCAGCAGTAGACTAGCGGACTACGAGCAGTACTTC.

The chain couples TRBV7-9 to TRBJ2-5; 10 bases map to TRBD2. This CDR3 has 16 amino acids. CDR1 is SEHNR and CDR2 is FQNEAQ in the germline V gene (reference sequence). J was trimmed by 2 bases and V by 2 bases; bases with no gene match: 5. CDR3: CASSLLRTSGQETQYF. CDR3 bases: TGTGCCAGCAGCTTATTAAGGACTAGCGGACAAGAGACCCAGTACTTC.

This clone showed up just once. The gene calls are TRBV5-4 and TRBJ2-2; 11 nucleotides agree with TRBD2. The CDR3 totals 15 residues. Trimming removed 2 bases from V and 3 bases from J; junction bases left unmatched: 0. Germline assignment: CDR1 SGHNT and CDR2 YYREEE (reference sequence). Here the CDR3 DNA reads TGTGCCAGCAGCTTTAGCGGGGGGGACACCGGGGAGCTGTTTTTT. It is translated as CASSFSGGDTGELFF.

The rearrangement uses TRBV29-1 and TRBJ2-1, with D perhaps matching TRBD2 (5 bases). V dropped 3 bases and J dropped 9 bases, with 18 bases sitting between them. Germline CDR1 is SQVTM and CDR2 is ANQGSEA. The CDR3 loop spans 14 amino acids. This chain's CDR3 is CSVEIRESESEQFF. Here the CDR3 DNA reads TGCAGCGTTGAGATCCGGGAATCGGAAAGTGAGCAGTTCTTC.

The V gene is TRBV19, the J gene TRBJ1-5; 7 bases match TRBD1. Germline V gene data show CDR1 as LNHDA and CDR2 as SQIVND (reference sequence). The CDR3 runs 15 residues. Unmatched junction bases numbered 9, after V lost 10 bases and J lost 0 bases. In DNA, the CDR3 is TGTGCCACCCGGGACAGCGGCCATAGCAATCAGCCCCAGCATTTT. Translated: CATRDSGHSNQPQHF.

This chain links TRBV27 with TRBJ1-6; D is unclear. Trimming shortened V by 3 bases and J by 0 bases, and 6 bases separated the two germline ends. Germline CDR1 MNHEY, CDR2 SMNVEV (reference sequence). This CDR3 contains 15 residues. CDR3 sequence (DNA): TGTGCCAGCAGTTTGAGGGTCTCCTATAATTCACCCCTCCACTTT. Protein: CASSLRVSYNSPLHF.

The V and J genes are TRBV19 and TRBJ1-6, with unresolved D. The CDR3 has 15 amino acids. Germline V CDR1 and CDR2: LNHDA, SQIVND (reference sequence). Trimming stripped 7 bases from V and 9 bases from J, with 19 bases between. This chain's CDR3 is CASTSQPRGISPLHF. The CDR3 DNA reads as TGTGCCAGTACTTCCCAGCCGCGAGGTATTTCACCCCTCCACTTT.

This chain uses TRBV5-3 with TRBJ1-1; no definite D call. TRBV5-3 qualifies as an ORF whose function is uncertain. The V gene lost 2 bases and the J gene lost 3 bases, with 5 bases spanning the gap. The CDR3 is 12 residues long. CDR3 DNA: TGTGCCAGAAGCTTTACGGACACTGAAGCTTTCTTT. Its protein is CARSFTDTEAFF.

The chain carries TRBV2 and TRBJ2-7; D perhaps matches TRBD2 (6 bases). Germline CDR1 and CDR2: SNHLY and FYNNEI. This CDR3 has 13 amino acids. V gave up 3 bases and J gave up 6 bases, with 12 bases separating them. The DNA of the CDR3 is TGTGCCAGCAGTGAGGGGGGAGGACGCGAGCAGTACTTC. Amino acids: CASSEGGGREQYF.

Notes on this clone: A junction boundary mismatches the germline segment, possibly from a read error. The genes are TRBV7-8 and TRBJ2-7; tentatively, D is TRBD1 (6 bases). The CDR3 runs 12 residues. Germline V lookup: CDR1 SGHVS, CDR2 FQNEAQ. CDR3 amino acids: CASSLDEAGVHF. DNA of the CDR3: TGTGCCAGCAGCTTAGACGAGGCAGGGGTACACTTC.

The gene calls are TRBV2 and TRBJ1-2, with TRBD1 as a possible D gene (6 bases). This CDR3 contains 12 residues. Germline V gene lookup returns CDR1 SNHLY and CDR2 FYNNEI. V lost 6 bases and J lost 3, with 8 bases in between. The CDR3 DNA reads TGTGCCAGCAGACAGGGCCACTATGGCTACACCTTC. As protein: CASRQGHYGYTF.